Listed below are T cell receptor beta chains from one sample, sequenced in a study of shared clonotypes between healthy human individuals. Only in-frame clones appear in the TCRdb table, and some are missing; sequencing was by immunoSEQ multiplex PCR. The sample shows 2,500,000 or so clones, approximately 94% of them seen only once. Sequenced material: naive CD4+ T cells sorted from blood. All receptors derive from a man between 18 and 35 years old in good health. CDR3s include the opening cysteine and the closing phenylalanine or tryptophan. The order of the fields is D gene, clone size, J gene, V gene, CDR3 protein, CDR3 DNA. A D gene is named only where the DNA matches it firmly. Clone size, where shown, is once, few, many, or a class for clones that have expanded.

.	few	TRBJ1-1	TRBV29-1	CSVVGTIAVEAFF	TGCAGCGTAGTTGGGACAATAGCCGTGGAAGCTTTCTTT
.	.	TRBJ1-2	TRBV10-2	CASSEMSLANYGYTF	TGCGCCAGCAGTGAGATGTCATTAGCTAACTATGGCTACACCTTC
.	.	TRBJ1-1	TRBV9	CASGPQRKGTEAFF	TGTGCCAGCGGCCCCCAGAGGAAGGGGACTGAAGCTTTCTTT
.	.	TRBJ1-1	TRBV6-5	CASAVNTEAFF	TGTGCCAGCGCAGTGAACACTGAAGCTTTCTTT
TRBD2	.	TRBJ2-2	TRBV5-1	CASSKNAGGVTGELFF	TGCGCCAGCAGCAAAAATGCGGGGGGCGTAACCGGGGAGCTGTTTTTT
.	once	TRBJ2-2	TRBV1	CTSSLPRAATGELFF	TGCACCAGCAGCCTCCCCAGGGCGGCCACCGGGGAGCTGTTTTTT
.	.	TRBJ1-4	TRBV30	CAWSVLGTNEKLFF	TGTGCCTGGAGTGTACTCGGAACTAATGAAAAACTGTTTTTT
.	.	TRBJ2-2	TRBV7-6	CASSLARTGELFF	TGTGCCAGCAGCTTAGCGCGGACCGGGGAGCTGTTTTTT
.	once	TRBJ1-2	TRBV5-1	CASSFMDRNYGYTF	TGCGCCAGCAGCTTTATGGACAGAAACTATGGCTACACCTTC
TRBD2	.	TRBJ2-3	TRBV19	CASSIGAGGTDTQYF	TGTGCCAGTAGTATCGGGGCGGGGGGCACAGATACGCAGTATTTT
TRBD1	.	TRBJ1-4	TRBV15	CATSRKARDSNEKLFF	TGTGCCACCAGCAGGAAAGCCCGGGACAGTAATGAAAAACTGTTTTTT
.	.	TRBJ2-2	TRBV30	CAWSVSNTGELFF	TGTGCCTGGAGTGTTTCCAACACCGGGGAGCTGTTTTTT
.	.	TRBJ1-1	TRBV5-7	CASSSLSWVDTEAFF	TGTGCCAGCAGCTCCCTCAGTTGGGTGGACACTGAAGCTTTCTTT
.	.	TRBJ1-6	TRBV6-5	CASSYNDRSNSPLHF	TGTGCCAGCAGTTACAATGACAGGTCAAATTCACCCCTCCACTTT
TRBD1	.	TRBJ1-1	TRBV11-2	CASSVGQGDGNTEAFF	TGTGCCAGCAGCGTGGGACAGGGGGATGGGAACACTGAAGCTTTCTTT
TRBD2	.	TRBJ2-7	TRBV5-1	CASASTGTNDEQYF	TGCGCCAGCGCTAGCACCGGGACTAACGACGAGCAGTACTTC
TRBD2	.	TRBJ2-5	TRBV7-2	CASSSERGFGETQYF	TGTGCCAGCAGCTCAGAGCGGGGGTTCGGGGAGACCCAGTACTTC
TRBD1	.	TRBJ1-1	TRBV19	CASSPDRGTTEAFF	TGTGCCAGTAGTCCCGACAGGGGCACCACTGAAGCTTTCTTT
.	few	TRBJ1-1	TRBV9	CASSAGQNTEAFF	TGTGCCAGCAGCGCCGGACAGAACACTGAAGCTTTCTTT
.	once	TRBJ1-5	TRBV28	CASSLAGSQPQHF	TGTGCCAGCAGTTTAGCCGGGAGTCAGCCCCAGCATTTT
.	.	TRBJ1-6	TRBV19	CASSIRSGPSSPLHF	TGTGCCAGTAGTATAAGATCGGGACCGAGTTCACCCCTCCACTTT
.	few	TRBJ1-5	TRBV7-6	CASSRDPSEQPQHF	TGTGCCAGCAGCCGGGACCCTTCGGAACAGCCCCAGCATTTT
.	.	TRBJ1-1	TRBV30	CAWRGGRNTEAFF	TGTGCCTGGAGAGGGGGGAGAAACACTGAAGCTTTCTTT
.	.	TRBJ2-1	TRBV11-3	CASSPNGWNEQFF	TGTGCCAGCAGTCCAAATGGCTGGAATGAGCAGTTCTTC
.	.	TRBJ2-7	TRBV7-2	CASSLPGSLSYEQYF	TGTGCCAGCAGCTTACCCGGATCGCTCTCCTACGAGCAGTACTTC
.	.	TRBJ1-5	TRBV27	CASSLPGEEQPQHF	TGTGCCAGCAGTTTACCAGGGGAGGAACAGCCCCAGCATTTT
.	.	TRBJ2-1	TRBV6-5	CASSYPDTNEQFF	TGTGCCAGCAGTTACCCGGACACGAATGAGCAGTTCTTC
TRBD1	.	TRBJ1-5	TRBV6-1	CASSEERGTGGNNQPQHF	TGTGCCAGCAGTGAGGAGAGGGGGACAGGGGGGAACAATCAGCCCCAGCATTTT
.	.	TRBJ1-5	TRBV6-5	CASSYSGGLGQPQHF	TGTGCCAGCAGTTACTCTGGGGGGTTGGGTCAGCCCCAGCATTTT
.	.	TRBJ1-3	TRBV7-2	CASSLAGSSGNTIYF	TGTGCCAGCAGCTTAGCTGGGAGCTCTGGAAACACCATATATTTT
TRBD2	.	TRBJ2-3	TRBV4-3	CASSQDQVSGRADTQYF	TGCGCCAGCAGCCAAGATCAGGTGTCAGGGAGGGCAGATACGCAGTATTTT
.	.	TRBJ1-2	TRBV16	CASSQRTASYGYTF	TGTGCCAGCAGCCAAAGGACGGCAAGCTATGGCTACACCTTC
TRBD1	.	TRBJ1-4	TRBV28	CASSLRPGQGLRATNEKLFF	TGTGCCAGCAGTTTACGACCGGGACAGGGCCTAAGGGCAACTAATGAAAAACTGTTTTTT
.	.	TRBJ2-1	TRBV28	CASSSEGGVF	TGTGCCAGCAGTTCCGAGGGGGGGGTCTTC
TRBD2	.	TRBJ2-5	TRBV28	CASSPRLSGRKETQYF	TGTGCCAGCAGCCCTCGGCTTAGCGGGAGGAAGGAGACCCAGTACTTC